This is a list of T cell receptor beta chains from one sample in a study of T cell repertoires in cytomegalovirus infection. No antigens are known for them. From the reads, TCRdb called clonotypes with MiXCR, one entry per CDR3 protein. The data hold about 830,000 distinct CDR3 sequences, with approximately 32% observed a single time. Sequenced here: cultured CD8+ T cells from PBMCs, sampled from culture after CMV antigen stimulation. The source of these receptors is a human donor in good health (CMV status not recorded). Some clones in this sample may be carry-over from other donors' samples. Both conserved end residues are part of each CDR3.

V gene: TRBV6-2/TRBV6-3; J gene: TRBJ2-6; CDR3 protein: CASLGFGANVLTF
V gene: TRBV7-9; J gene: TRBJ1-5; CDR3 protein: CASSLAGFGQPQHF
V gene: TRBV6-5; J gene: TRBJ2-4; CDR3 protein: CASSIGVVGAKNIQYF
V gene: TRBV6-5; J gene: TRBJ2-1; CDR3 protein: CASSLEQGLNNEQFF
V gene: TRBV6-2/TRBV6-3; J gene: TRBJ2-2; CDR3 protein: CASSYSPRDTNTGELFF
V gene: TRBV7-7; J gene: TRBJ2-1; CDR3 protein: CASSPGTATYNEQFF
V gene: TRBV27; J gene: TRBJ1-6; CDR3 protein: CASSLYEGGSNSPLHF
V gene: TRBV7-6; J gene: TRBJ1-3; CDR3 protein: CASSFSTQGGSSGNTIYF
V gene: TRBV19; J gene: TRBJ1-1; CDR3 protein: CASSIIHGNTEAFF
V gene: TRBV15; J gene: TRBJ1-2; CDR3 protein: CATSRNGQTNYGYTF
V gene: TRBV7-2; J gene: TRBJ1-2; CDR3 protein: CASSLEGTGGVYYGYTF
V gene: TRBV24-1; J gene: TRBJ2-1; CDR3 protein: CATSDSIGATYNEQFF
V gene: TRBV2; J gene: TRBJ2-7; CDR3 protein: CASKGGRYEQYF
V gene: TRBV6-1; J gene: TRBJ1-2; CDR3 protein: CAGRGGQVYGYTF
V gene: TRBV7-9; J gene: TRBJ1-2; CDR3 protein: CASSLPSDYGYTF
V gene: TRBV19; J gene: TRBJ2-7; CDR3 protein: CASSMAAGSPALYEQYF
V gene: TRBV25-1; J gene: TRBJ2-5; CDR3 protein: CASSEYYVSKETQYF
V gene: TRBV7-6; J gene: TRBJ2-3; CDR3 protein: CASKGMGPFTDTQYF
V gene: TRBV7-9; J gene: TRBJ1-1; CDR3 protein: CASSLAGSRGTEAFF
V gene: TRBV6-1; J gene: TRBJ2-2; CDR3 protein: CASRRDSRGTGELFF
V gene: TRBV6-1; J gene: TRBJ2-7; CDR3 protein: CASSNFGVTISYEQYF
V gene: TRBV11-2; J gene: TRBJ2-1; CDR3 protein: CASSSPGQGYYNEQFF
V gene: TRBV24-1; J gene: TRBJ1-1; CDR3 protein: CATSEAGDTEAFF
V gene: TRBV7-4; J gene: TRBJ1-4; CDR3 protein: CASSSTGRNEKLFF
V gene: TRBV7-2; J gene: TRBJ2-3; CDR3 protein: CASSLDVRDTQYF
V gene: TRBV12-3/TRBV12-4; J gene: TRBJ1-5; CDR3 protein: CASSPRGGDRSNQPQHF
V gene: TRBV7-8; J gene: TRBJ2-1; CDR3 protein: CASNSGAPSYNEQFF
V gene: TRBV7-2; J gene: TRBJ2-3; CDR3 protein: CATRGGPTDTQYF
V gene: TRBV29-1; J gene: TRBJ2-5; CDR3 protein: CSVGTSGGAPETQYF